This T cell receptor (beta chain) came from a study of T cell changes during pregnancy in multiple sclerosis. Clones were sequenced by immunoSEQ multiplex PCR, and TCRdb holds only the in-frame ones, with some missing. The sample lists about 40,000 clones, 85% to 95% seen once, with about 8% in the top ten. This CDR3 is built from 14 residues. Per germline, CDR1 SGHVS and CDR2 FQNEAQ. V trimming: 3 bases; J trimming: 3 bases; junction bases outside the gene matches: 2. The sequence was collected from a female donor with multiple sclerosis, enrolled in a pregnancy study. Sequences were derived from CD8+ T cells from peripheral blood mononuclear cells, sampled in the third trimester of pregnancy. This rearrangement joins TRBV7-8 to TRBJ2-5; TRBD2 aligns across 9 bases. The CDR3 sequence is CASSLTSGKETQYF. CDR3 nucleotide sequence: TGTGCCAGCAGCTTGACTAGCGGCAAAGAGACCCAGTACTTC.